This is a list of T cell receptor beta chains from one sample in a study of shared clonotypes between healthy human individuals. The protocol was immunoSEQ multiplex PCR, while the TCRdb copy is restricted to in-frame clones and leaves out a portion. The sample includes some 2.1 million clones, 95% of them seen just once. Sequencing was performed on naive CD4+ T cells sorted from blood. These receptors all stem from a young man in good health. CDR3s include the opening cysteine and the closing phenylalanine or tryptophan. The order of the fields is D gene, V gene, J gene, CDR3 protein, CDR3 DNA. A D gene is named only where the DNA matches it firmly.

>.|TRBV7-9|TRBJ1-2
CASSLGQNYGYTF
TGTGCCAGCAGCTTAGGCCAGAACTATGGCTACACCTTC
>.|TRBV7-3|TRBJ1-2
CASSPEGGQPYGYTF
TGTGCCAGCAGCCCCGAGGGCGGACAGCCCTATGGCTACACCTTC
>.|TRBV9|TRBJ2-1
CASSVSGSEGEQFF
TGTGCCAGCAGCGTAAGCGGGTCGGAGGGGGAGCAGTTCTTC
>.|TRBV10-3|TRBJ1-5
CAIRTDLNQPQHF
TGTGCCATCAGGACAGATCTAAATCAGCCCCAGCATTTT
>.|TRBV30|TRBJ2-3
CAWSPSELGPDTQYF
TGTGCCTGGAGTCCCTCTGAACTGGGCCCAGATACGCAGTATTTT
>.|TRBV18|TRBJ1-3
CASSPRDSSGNTIYF
TGTGCCAGCTCACCACGAGACAGCTCTGGAAACACCATATATTTT
>.|TRBV7-7|TRBJ2-5
CASSLAETQYF
TGTGCTAGCAGCTTAGCAGAGACCCAGTACTTC
>.|TRBV7-2|TRBJ1-5
CASSPAWGGYQPQHF
TGTGCCAGCAGCCCTGCGTGGGGGGGTTATCAGCCCCAGCATTTT
>.|TRBV5-1|TRBJ1-2
CASSLVQNYGYTF
TGCGCCAGCAGCTTGGTACAGAACTATGGCTACACCTTC
>.|TRBV15|TRBJ1-3
CATSRDAAYWSSGNTIYF
TGTGCCACCAGCAGAGATGCGGCTTACTGGAGCTCTGGAAACACCATATATTTT
>TRBD1|TRBV5-6|TRBJ2-7
CASSRDSSQSSYEQYF
TGTGCCAGCAGCAGGGACAGCTCTCAATCCTCCTACGAGCAGTACTTC
>TRBD2|TRBV5-1|TRBJ2-7
CASSARTSGDPYEQYF
TGCGCCAGCAGCGCAAGGACTAGCGGGGACCCTTACGAGCAGTACTTC
>.|TRBV6-5|TRBJ2-3
CASSYSMGSPTDSQYF
TGTGCCAGCAGTTACTCAATGGGGAGCCCTACAGATTCCCAGTATTTT
>TRBD1|TRBV27|TRBJ2-1
CASSLQGSKRYNEQFF
TGTGCCAGCAGCTTACAGGGGTCGAAACGGTACAATGAGCAGTTCTTC
>.|TRBV7-2|TRBJ2-7
CASSLAWSSLRSYEQYF
TGTGCCAGCAGCTTAGCTTGGAGTAGCCTGAGATCCTACGAGCAGTACTTC
>.|TRBV11-2|TRBJ2-3
CASSFMGPSDTQYF
TGTGCCAGCAGCTTCATGGGGCCCTCAGATACGCAGTATTTT
>.|TRBV7-2|TRBJ2-3
CASSLELDTQYF
TGTGCCAGCAGCTTAGAACTGGATACGCAGTATTTT
>TRBD1|TRBV11-3|TRBJ2-1
CASSLGTGGINEQFF
TGTGCCAGCAGCTTAGGGACAGGGGGCATCAATGAGCAGTTCTTC
>.|TRBV6-1|TRBJ1-4
CASSELRSNEKLFF
TGTGCCAGCAGTGAACTAAGGAGTAATGAAAAACTGTTTTTT
>.|TRBV5-1|TRBJ2-1
CASSLVGGHNEQFF
TGCGCCAGCAGCTTGGTTGGCGGACACAATGAGCAGTTCTTC
>.|TRBV27|TRBJ1-5
CASSPGGNQPQHF
TGTGCCAGCAGTCCAGGGGGCAATCAGCCCCAGCATTTT
>TRBD2|TRBV10-3|TRBJ2-5
CAISPGLAETQYF
TGTGCCATCAGCCCGGGACTAGCGGAGACCCAGTACTTC